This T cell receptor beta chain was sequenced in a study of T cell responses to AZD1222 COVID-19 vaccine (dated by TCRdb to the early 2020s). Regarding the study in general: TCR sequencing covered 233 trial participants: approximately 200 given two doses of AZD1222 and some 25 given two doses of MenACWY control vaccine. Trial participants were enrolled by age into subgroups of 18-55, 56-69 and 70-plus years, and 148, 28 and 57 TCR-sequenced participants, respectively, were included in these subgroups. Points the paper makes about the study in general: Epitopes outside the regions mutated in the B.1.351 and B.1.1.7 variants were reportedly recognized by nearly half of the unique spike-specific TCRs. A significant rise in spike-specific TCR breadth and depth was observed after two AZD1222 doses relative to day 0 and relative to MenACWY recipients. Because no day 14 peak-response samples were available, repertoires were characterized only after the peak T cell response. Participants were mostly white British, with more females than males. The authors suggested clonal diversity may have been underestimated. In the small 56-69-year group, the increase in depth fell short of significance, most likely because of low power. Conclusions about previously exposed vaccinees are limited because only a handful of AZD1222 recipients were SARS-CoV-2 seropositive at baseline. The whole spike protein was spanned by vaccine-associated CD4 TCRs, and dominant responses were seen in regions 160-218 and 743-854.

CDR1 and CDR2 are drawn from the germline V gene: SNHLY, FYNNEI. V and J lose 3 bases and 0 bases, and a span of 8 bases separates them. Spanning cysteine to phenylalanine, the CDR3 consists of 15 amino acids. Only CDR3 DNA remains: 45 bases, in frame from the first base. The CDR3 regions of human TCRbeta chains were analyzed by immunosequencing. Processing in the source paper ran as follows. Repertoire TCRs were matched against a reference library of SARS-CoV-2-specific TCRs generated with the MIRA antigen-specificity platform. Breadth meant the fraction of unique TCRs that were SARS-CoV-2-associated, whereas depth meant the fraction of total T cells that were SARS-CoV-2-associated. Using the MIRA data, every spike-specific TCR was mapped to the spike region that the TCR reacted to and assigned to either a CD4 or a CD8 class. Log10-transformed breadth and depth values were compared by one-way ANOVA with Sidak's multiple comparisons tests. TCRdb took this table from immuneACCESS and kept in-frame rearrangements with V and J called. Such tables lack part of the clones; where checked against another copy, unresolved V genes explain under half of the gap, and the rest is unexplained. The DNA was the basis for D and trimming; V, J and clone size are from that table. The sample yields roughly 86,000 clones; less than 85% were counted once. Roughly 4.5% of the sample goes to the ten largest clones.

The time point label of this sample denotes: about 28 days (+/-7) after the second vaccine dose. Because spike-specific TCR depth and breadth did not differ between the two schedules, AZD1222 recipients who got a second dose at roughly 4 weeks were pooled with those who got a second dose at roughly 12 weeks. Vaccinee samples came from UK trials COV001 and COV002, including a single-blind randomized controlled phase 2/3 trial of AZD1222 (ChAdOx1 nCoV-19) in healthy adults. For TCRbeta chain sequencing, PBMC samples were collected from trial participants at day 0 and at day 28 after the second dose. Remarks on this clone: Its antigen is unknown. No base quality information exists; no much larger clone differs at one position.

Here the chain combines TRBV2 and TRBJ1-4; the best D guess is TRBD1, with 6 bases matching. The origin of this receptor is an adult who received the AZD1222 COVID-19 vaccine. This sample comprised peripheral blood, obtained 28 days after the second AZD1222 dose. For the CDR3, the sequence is CASSEDRTTNEKLFF. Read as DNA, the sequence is TGTGCCAGCAGTGAGGACAGAACAACTAATGAAAAACTGTTTTTT.